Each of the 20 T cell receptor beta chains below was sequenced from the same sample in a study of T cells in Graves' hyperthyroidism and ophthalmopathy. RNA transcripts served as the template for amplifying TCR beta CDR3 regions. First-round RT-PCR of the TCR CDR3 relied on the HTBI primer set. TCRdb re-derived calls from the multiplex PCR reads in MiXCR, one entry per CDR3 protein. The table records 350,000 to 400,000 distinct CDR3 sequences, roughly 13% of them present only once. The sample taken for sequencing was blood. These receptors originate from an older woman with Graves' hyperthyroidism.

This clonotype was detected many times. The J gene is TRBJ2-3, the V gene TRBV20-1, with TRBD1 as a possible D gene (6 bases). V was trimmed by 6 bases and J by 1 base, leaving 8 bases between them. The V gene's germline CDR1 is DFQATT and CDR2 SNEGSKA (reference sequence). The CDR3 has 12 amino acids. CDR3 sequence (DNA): TGCAGTGCCCCAGGGGGCACAGATACGCAGTATTTT. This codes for CSAPGGTDTQYF.

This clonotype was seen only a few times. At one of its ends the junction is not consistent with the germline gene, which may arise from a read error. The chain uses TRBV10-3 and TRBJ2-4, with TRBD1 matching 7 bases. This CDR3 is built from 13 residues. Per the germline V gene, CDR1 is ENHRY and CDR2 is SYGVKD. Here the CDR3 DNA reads TGTGCCACCAGTGAGGGGACAGCAAACATTCAGTACTTC. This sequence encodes CATSEGTANIQYF.

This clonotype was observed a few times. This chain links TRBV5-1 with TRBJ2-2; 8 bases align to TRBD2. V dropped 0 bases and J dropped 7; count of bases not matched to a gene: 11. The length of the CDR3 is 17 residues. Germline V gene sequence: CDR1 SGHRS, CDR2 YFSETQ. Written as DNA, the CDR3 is TGCGCCAGCAGCTTGGCCGGGGGACTAGACTATCGCGGGGAGCTGTTTTTT. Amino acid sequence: CASSLAGGLDYRGELFF.

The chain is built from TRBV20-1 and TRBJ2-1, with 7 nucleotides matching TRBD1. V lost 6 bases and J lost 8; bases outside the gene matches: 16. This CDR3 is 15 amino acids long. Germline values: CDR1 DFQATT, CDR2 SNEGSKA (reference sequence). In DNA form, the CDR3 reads TGCAGTGCCCGCCTACAGGGGATTCCCCAATATGAGCAGTTCTTC. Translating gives CSARLQGIPQYEQFF.

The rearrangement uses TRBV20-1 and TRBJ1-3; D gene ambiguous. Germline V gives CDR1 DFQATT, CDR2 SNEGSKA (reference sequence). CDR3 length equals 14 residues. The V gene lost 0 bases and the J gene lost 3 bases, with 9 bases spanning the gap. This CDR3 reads CSARDSRVGNTIYF. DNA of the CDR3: TGCAGTGCTAGAGATAGTAGGGTTGGAAACACCATATATTTT.

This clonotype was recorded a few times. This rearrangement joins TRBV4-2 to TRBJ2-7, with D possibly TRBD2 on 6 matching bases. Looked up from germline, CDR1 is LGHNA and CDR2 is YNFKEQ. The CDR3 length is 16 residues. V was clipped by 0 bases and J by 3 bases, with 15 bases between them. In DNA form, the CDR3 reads TGTGCCAGCAGCCAAGATCACAGCGGGCCGCACTACGAGCAGTACTTC. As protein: CASSQDHSGPHYEQYF.

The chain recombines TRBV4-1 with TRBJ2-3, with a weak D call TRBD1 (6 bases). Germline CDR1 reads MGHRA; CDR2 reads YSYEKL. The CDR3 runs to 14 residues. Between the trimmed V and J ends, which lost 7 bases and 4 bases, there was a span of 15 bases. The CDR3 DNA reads TGCGCCAGCACCCAGAGTACAGGGTCAGATACGCAGTATTTT. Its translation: CASTQSTGSDTQYF.

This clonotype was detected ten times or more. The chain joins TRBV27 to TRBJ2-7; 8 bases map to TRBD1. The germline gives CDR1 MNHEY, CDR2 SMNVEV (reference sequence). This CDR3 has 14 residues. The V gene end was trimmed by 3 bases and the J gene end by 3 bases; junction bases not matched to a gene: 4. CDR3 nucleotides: TGTGCCAGCAGTTTCGGGACAGGATACTACGAGCAGTACTTC. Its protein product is CASSFGTGYYEQYF.

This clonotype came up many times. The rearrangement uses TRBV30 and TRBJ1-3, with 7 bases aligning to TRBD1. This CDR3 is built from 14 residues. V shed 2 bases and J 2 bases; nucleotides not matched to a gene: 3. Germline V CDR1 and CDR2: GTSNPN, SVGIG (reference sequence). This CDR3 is CAWSSTGAGNTIYF. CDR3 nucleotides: TGTGCCTGGAGTTCCACAGGGGCTGGAAACACCATATATTTT. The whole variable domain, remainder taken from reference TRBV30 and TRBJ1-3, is SQTIHQWPATLVQPVGSPLSLECTVEGTSNPNLYWYRQAAGRGLQLLFYSVGIGQISSEVPQNLSASRPQDRQFILSSKKLLLSDSGFYLCAWSSTGAGNTIYFGEGSWLTVV.

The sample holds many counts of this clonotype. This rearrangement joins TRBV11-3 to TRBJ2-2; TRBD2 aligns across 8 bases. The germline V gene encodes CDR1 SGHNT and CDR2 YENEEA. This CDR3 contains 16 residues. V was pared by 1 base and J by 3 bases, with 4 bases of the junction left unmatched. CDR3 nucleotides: TGTGCCAGCAGCTTAGCGGGAGGGCCCTACACCGGGGAGCTGTTTTTT. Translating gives CASSLAGGPYTGELFF.

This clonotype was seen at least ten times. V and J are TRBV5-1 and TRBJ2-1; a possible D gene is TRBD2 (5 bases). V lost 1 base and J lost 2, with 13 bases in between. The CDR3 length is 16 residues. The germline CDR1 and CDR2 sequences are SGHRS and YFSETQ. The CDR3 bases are TGCGCCAGCAGCTTGCGGTTCGGGGTCGCCTACAATGAGCAGTTCTTC. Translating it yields CASSLRFGVAYNEQFF. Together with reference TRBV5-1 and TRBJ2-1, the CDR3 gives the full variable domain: KAGVTQTPRYLIKTRGQQVTLSCSPISGHRSVSWYQQTPGQGLQFLFEYFSETQRNKGNFPGRFSGRQFSNSRSEMNVSTLELGDSALYLCASSLRFGVAYNEQFFGPGTRLTVL.

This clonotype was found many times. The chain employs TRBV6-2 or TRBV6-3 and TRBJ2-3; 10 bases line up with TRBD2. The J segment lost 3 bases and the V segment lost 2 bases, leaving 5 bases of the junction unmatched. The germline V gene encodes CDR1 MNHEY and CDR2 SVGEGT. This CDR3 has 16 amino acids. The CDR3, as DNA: TGTGCCAGCAGTTACCCGAGCGGGAGGGTAACAGATACGCAGTATTTT. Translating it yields CASSYPSGRVTDTQYF.

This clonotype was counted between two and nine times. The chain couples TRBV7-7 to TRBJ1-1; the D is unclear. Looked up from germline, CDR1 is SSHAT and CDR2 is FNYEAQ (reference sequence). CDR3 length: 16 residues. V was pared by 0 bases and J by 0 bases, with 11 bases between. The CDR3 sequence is CASSLASGPMNTEAFF. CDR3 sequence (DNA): TGTGCCAGCAGCTTAGCCTCAGGACCCATGAACACTGAAGCTTTCTTT.

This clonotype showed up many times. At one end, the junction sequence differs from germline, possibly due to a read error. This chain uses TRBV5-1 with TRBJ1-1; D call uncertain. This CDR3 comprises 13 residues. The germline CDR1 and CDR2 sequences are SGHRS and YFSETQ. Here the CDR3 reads CASSLGTNTEAFF. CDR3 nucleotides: TGTGCCAGCAGCTTAGGTACCAACACTGAAGCTTTCTTT.

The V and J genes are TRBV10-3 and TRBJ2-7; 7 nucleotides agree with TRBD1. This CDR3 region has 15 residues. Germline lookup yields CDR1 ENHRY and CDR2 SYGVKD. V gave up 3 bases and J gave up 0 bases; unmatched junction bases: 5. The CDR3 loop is CAISEPGQVSYEQYF. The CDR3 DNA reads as TGTGCCATCAGTGAACCCGGACAGGTCTCCTACGAGCAGTACTTC.

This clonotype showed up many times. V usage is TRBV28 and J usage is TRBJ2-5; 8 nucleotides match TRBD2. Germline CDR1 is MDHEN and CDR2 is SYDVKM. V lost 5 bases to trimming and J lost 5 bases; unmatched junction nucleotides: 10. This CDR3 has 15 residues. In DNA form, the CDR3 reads TGTGCCAGCAGTCCGCCCGGGGGGGCAGGGGAGACCCAGTACTTC. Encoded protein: CASSPPGGAGETQYF.

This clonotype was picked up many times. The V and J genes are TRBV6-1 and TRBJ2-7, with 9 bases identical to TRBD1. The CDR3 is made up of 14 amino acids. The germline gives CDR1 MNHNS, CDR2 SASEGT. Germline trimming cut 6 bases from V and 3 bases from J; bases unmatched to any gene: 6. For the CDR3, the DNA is TGTGCCAGCAGCCCGGGGGGACAGGGCTACGAGCAGTACTTC. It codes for CASSPGGQGYEQYF.

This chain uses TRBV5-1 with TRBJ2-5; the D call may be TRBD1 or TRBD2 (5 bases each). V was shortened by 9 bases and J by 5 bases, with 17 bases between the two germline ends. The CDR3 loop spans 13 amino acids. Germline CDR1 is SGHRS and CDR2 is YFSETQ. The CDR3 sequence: CAIGAPSRETQYF. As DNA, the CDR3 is TGCGCCATCGGGGCTCCATCCAGGGAGACCCAGTACTTC. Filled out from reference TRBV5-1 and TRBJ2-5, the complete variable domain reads KAGVTQTPRYLIKTRGQQVTLSCSPISGHRSVSWYQQTPGQGLQFLFEYFSETQRNKGNFPGRFSGRQFSNSRSEMNVSTLELGDSALYLCAIGAPSRETQYFGPGTRLLVL.

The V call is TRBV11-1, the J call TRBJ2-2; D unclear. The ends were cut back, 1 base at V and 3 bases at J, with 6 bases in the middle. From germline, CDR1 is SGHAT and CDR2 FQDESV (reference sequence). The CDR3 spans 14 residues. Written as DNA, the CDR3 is TGTGCCAGCAGCTTAGTACTCGACACCGGGGAGCTGTTTTTT. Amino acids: CASSLVLDTGELFF. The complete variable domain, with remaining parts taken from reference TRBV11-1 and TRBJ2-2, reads EAEVAQSPRYKITEKSQAVAFWCDPISGHATLYWYRQILGQGPELLVQFQDESVVDDSQLPKDRFSAERLKGVDSTLKIQPAELGDSAMYLCASSLVLDTGELFFGEGSRLTVL.

The CDR3 region is CSARFGWGEGQPQHF. In DNA form, the CDR3 reads TGCAGTGCTAGATTCGGTTGGGGTGAGGGTCAGCCCCAGCATTTT. The rearrangement joins TRBV20-1 to TRBJ1-5; D is unclear. V was clipped by 2 bases and J by 6 bases, with 17 bases between them. The CDR3 spans 15 residues. CDR1 and CDR2 from the germline V gene are DFQATT and SNEGSKA (reference sequence).